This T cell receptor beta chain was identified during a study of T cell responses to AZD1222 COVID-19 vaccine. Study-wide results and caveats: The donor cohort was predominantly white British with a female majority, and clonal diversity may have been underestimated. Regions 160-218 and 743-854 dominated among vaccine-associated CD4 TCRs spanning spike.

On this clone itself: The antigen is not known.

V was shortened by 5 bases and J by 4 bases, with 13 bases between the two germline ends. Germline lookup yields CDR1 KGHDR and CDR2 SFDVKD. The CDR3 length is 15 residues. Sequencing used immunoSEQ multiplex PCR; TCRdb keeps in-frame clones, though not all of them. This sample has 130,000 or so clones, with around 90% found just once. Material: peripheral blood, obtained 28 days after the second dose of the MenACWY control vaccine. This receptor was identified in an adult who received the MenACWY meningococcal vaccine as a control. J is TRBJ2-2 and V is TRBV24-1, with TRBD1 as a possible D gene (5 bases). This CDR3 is CATSVGQGTTGELFF. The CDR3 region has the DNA TGTGCCACCAGTGTGGGGCAGGGAACCACCGGGGAGCTGTTTTTT.